Listed below are T cell receptor beta chains from one sample, sequenced in a study of identical twins. Using its own MiXCR run on the 5' RACE reads, TCRdb lists one record per CDR3 protein. Of roughly 240,000 distinct CDR3 sequences detected, around 6.6% appear once; the ten largest clones hold under 4%. These sequences were also reported in another study, on yellow fever vaccine responses in identical twins.

The sample consisted of memory (CD45RO+) T cells sorted from blood. The receptors derive from a woman between 18 and 30 years old in good health. The CDR3 runs from the conserved cysteine through the conserved F or W. The D gene is left open where the match is weak. Some rows have no size entry. The others give once, few or many, or a class for an expanded clone.

V gene: TRBV24-1; D gene: -; J gene: TRBJ2-7; clone size: few; CDR3 protein: CATSDHQNHEQYF; CDR3 DNA: TGTGCCACCAGTGACCACCAGAATCACGAGCAGTACTTC
V gene: TRBV5-4; D gene: -; J gene: TRBJ2-1; clone size: -; CDR3 protein: CASSLKGRSSPHEQFF; CDR3 DNA: TGTGCCAGCAGCTTGAAGGGGCGCTCTTCGCCCCATGAGCAGTTCTTC
V gene: TRBV12-3/TRBV12-4; D gene: -; J gene: TRBJ1-6; clone size: many; CDR3 protein: CASSRQSSNSPLHF; CDR3 DNA: TGTGCCAGCAGCCGACAGAGTTCTAATTCACCCCTCCACTTT
V gene: TRBV12-3/TRBV12-4; D gene: -; J gene: TRBJ2-2; clone size: -; CDR3 protein: CASSIGHAGELFF; CDR3 DNA: TGTGCCAGCAGCATAGGACATGCCGGGGAGCTGTTTTTT
V gene: TRBV12-3/TRBV12-4; D gene: TRBD1; J gene: TRBJ1-3; clone size: many; CDR3 protein: CASSSQGANTIYF; CDR3 DNA: TGTGCCAGCAGTTCACAGGGGGCCAACACCATATATTTT
V gene: TRBV7-2; D gene: -; J gene: TRBJ1-1; clone size: few; CDR3 protein: CASRQQIYTEAFF; CDR3 DNA: TGTGCCAGCAGACAACAGATATACACTGAAGCTTTCTTT
V gene: TRBV14; D gene: TRBD2; J gene: TRBJ2-1; clone size: few; CDR3 protein: CASSQIRGGGNEQFF; CDR3 DNA: TGTGCCAGCAGCCAAATACGGGGGGGCGGGAATGAGCAGTTCTTC
V gene: TRBV4-1; D gene: TRBD2; J gene: TRBJ2-2; clone size: many; CDR3 protein: CASSQGLRGAGELFF; CDR3 DNA: TGCGCCAGCAGCCAAGGTCTCCGGGGGGCCGGGGAGCTGTTTTTT
V gene: TRBV6-5; D gene: -; J gene: TRBJ1-1; clone size: many; CDR3 protein: CASSSLTANTEAFF; CDR3 DNA: TGTGCCAGCAGTTCTTTGACAGCGAACACTGAAGCTTTCTTT
V gene: TRBV2; D gene: -; J gene: TRBJ2-3; clone size: -; CDR3 protein: CASSELGGGFFTDTQYF; CDR3 DNA: TGTGCCAGCAGTGAACTAGGAGGGGGCTTCTTCACAGATACGCAGTATTTT
V gene: TRBV6-1; D gene: TRBD1; J gene: TRBJ1-5; clone size: -; CDR3 protein: CASSGDPGQGSGSNQPQHF; CDR3 DNA: TGTGCCAGCAGTGGAGACCCGGGACAGGGTAGCGGTAGCAATCAGCCCCAGCATTTT
V gene: TRBV5-1; D gene: -; J gene: TRBJ2-2; clone size: few; CDR3 protein: CASSFGTYNTGELFF; CDR3 DNA: TGCGCCAGCAGCTTCGGCACCTATAACACCGGGGAGCTGTTTTTT
V gene: TRBV28; D gene: -; J gene: TRBJ2-2; clone size: -; CDR3 protein: CASRVGYTGELFF; CDR3 DNA: TGTGCCAGCAGGGTAGGGTACACCGGGGAGCTGTTTTTT
V gene: TRBV20-1; D gene: TRBD2; J gene: TRBJ2-1; clone size: -; CDR3 protein: CSAIRRRGGLSSYNEQFF; CDR3 DNA: TGCAGTGCTATCCGACGGCGGGGGGGCCTGAGCTCCTACAATGAGCAGTTCTTC
V gene: TRBV7-6; D gene: TRBD1; J gene: TRBJ2-3; clone size: many; CDR3 protein: CASSRFPPGTGATLYTDTQYF; CDR3 DNA: TGTGCCAGCAGCCGGTTCCCCCCCGGGACAGGGGCTACCCTTTACACAGATACGCAGTATTTT
V gene: TRBV27; D gene: -; J gene: TRBJ2-7; clone size: -; CDR3 protein: CASSLGGLETPNYEQYF; CDR3 DNA: TGTGCCAGCAGTTTAGGGGGGCTTGAGACGCCAAACTACGAGCAGTACTTC
V gene: TRBV12-3/TRBV12-4; D gene: -; J gene: TRBJ2-2; clone size: -; CDR3 protein: CASSLIESNTGELFF; CDR3 DNA: TGTGCCAGCAGTTTGATAGAATCAAACACCGGGGAGCTGTTTTTT
V gene: TRBV7-9; D gene: -; J gene: TRBJ2-1; clone size: many; CDR3 protein: CASSLDGGGPEQFF; CDR3 DNA: TGTGCCAGCAGCTTAGATGGTGGGGGGCCTGAGCAGTTCTTC
V gene: TRBV2; D gene: TRBD1; J gene: TRBJ2-2; clone size: many; CDR3 protein: CASRSAGGDTGELFF; CDR3 DNA: TGTGCCAGCAGGTCTGCAGGGGGCGACACCGGGGAGCTGTTTTTT
V gene: TRBV7-8; D gene: -; J gene: TRBJ1-2; clone size: many; CDR3 protein: CASSPRQGPASYGYTF; CDR3 DNA: TGTGCCAGCAGCCCAAGGCAGGGGCCGGCTAGCTATGGCTACACCTTC